This T cell receptor (beta chain) comes out of a study of cytomegalovirus exposure and HLA in healthy donors. Background on the study: Among the roughly 400 genotyped donors, more than 70% were placed in the Caucasian-associated ancestry cluster.

Points on this clone: What it binds is not known.

13 Jbeta primers and 60 Vbeta primers were used for the PCR. Produced via immunoSEQ multiplex PCR; TCRdb's table is partial and in-frame only. Of approximately 110,000 clones in the sample, 73% were seen once. With 6 bases removed from V and 2 bases from J, the gap between germline ends came to 10 bases. The CDR3 totals 13 residues. The germline gives CDR1 LNHDA, CDR2 SQIVND (reference sequence). Study-wide results and caveats: Common viral pathogens (according to a later analysis) appeared linked to several of the most significant clusters.

The origin of this receptor is a man aged 40-49 years in good health and CMV-seronegative. The chain recombines TRBV19 with TRBJ1-1; D ambiguous. Sequenced material: PBMCs. The CDR3 region has the DNA TGTGCCAGTAGGGGCATCCCCAACACTGAAGCTTTCTTT. This translates into CASRGIPNTEAFF.